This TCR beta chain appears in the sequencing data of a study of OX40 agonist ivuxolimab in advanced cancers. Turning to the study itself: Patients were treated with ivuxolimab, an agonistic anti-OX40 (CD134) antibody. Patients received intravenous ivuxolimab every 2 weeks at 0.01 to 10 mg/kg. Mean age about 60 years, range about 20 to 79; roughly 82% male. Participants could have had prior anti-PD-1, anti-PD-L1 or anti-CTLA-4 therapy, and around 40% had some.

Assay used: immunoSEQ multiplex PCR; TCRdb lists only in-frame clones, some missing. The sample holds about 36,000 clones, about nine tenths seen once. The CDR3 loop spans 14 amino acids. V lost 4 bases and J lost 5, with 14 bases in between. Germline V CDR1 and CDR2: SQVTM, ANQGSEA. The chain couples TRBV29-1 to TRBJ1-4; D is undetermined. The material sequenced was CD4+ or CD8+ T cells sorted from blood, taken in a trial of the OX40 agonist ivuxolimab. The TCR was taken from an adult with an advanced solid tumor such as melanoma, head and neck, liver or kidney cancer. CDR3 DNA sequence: TGCAGCGTTGGAAGTGGTCAGTTCAATGAAAAACTGTTTTTT. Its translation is CSVGSGQFNEKLFF.